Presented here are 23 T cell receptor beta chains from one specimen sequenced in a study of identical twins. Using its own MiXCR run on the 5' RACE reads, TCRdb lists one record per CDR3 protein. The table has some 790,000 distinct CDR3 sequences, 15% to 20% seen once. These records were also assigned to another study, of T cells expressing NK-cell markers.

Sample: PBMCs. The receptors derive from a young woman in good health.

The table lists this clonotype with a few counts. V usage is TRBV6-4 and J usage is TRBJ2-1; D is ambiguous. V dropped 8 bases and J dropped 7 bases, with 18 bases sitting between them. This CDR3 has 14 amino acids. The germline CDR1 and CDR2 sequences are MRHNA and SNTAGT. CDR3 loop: CASSSSGTANEQFF. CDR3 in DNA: TGTGCCAGCTCGTCATCAGGCACCGCTAATGAGCAGTTCTTC.

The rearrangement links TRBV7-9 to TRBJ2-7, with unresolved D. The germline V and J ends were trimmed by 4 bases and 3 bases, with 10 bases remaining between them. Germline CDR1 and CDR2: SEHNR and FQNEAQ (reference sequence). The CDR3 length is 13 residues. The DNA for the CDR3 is TGTGCCAGCAGCTCGGGCTGGGGCTACGAGCAGTACTTC. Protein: CASSSGWGYEQYF.

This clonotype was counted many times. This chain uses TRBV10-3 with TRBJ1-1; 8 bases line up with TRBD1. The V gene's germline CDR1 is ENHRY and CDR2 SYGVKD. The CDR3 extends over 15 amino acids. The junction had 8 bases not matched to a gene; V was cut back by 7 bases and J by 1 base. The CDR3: CAITPTGEANTEAFF. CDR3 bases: TGTGCCATCACTCCGACAGGGGAGGCGAACACTGAAGCTTTCTTT.

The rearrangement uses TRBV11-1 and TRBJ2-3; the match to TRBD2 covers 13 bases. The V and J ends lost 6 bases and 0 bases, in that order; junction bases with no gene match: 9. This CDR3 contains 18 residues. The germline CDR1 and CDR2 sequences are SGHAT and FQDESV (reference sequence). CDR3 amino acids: CASRGPGLAGSSTDTQYF. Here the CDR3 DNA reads TGTGCCAGCAGAGGGCCGGGACTAGCGGGGTCTAGCACAGATACGCAGTATTTT.

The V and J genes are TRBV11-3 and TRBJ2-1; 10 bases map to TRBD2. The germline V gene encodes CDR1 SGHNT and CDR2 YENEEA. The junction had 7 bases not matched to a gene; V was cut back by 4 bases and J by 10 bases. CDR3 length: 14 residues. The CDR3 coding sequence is TGTGCCAGCAGCTACGGACTAGCGGCGGAGGAGCAGTTCTTC. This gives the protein CASSYGLAAEEQFF. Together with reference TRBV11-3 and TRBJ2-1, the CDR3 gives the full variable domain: EAGVVQSPRYKIIEKKQPVAFWCNPISGHNTLYWYLQNLGQGPELLIRYENEEAVDDSQLPKDRFSAERLKGVDSTLKIQPAELGDSAVYLCASSYGLAAEEQFFGPGTRLTVL.

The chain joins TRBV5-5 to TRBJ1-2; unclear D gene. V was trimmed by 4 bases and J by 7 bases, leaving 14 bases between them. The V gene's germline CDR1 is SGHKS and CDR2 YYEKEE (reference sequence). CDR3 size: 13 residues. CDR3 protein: CASSARRLCGYTF. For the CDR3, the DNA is TGTGCCAGCAGCGCCCGTCGACTCTGTGGCTACACCTTC.

CDR3 amino acids: CSARVGQGGTEAFF. As DNA, the CDR3 is TGCAGTGCTAGAGTGGGACAGGGAGGAACTGAAGCTTTCTTT. J is TRBJ1-1 and V is TRBV20-1, with 9 nucleotides matching TRBD1. The CDR3 extends over 14 amino acids. Trimming took 1 base from V and 5 from J; bases not matched to a gene: 5. Germline V lookup: CDR1 DFQATT, CDR2 SNEGSKA (reference sequence).

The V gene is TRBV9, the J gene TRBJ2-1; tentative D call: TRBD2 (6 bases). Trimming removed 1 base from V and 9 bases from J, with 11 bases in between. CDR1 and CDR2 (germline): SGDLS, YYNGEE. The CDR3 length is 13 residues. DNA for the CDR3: TGTGCCAGCAGCGTACTAGCGTCTGCTGAGCAGTTCTTC. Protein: CASSVLASAEQFF.

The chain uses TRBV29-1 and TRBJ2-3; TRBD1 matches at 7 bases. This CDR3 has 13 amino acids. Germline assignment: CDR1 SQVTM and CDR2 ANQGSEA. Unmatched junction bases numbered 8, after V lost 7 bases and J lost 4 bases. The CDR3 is CSGKDRAADTQYF. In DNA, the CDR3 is TGCAGCGGAAAAGACAGGGCTGCAGATACGCAGTATTTT.

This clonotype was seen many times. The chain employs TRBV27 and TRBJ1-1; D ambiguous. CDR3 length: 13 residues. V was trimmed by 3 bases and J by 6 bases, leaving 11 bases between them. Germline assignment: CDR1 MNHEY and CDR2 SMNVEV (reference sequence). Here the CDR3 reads CASSFSGRPEAFF. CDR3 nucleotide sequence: TGTGCCAGCAGTTTTTCCGGGAGGCCTGAAGCTTTCTTT.

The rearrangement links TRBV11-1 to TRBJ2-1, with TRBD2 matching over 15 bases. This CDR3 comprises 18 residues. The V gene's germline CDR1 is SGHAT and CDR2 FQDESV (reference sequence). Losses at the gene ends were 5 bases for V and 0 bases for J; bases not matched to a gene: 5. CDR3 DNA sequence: TGTGCCAGCAGCGCGGGACTAGCGGGAGGTCTCTCCTACAATGAGCAGTTCTTC. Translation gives CASSAGLAGGLSYNEQFF.

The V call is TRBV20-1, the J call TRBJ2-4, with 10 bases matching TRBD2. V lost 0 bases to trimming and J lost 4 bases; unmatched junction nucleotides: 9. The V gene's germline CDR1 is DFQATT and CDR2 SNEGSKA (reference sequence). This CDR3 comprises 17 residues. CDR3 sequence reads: CSARDPSGGRGKNIQYF. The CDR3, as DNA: TGCAGTGCTAGAGATCCTAGCGGGGGCCGGGGGAAAAACATTCAGTACTTC.

CDR3 DNA: TGTGCCAGTGGAATAGGGACCTACAATGAGCAGTTCTTC. Protein product: CASGIGTYNEQFF. The rearrangement uses TRBV28 and TRBJ2-1; D remains ambiguous. Germline lookup yields CDR1 MDHEN and CDR2 SYDVKM. The CDR3 is 13 amino acids. With 9 bases removed from V and 2 bases from J, the gap between germline ends came to 11 bases.

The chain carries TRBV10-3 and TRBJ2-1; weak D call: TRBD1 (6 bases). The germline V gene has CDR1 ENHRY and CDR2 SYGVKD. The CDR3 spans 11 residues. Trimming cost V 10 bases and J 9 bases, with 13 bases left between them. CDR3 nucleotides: TGTGCCACACAGACAGGCGGTGAGCAGTTCTTC. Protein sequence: CATQTGGEQFF.

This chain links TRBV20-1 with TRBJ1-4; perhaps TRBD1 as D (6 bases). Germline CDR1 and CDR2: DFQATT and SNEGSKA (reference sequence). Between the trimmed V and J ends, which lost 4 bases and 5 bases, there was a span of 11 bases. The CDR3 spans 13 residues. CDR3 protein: CSATGTFNEKLFF. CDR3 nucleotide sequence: TGCAGTGCTACCGGGACATTCAATGAAAAACTGTTTTTT.

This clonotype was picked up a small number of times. The CDR3 bases are TGTGCCAGCAGCAAACGGAACCCTACAGGGGGATTCGTCCGTTCACCCCTCCACTTT. It is translated as CASSKRNPTGGFVRSPLHF. V usage is TRBV6-1 and J usage is TRBJ1-6; 8 bases agree with TRBD1. The J segment lost 9 bases and the V segment lost 6 bases, leaving 22 bases of the junction unmatched. Germline-derived CDR1 and CDR2 are MNHNS and SASEGT. The CDR3 loop spans 19 amino acids.

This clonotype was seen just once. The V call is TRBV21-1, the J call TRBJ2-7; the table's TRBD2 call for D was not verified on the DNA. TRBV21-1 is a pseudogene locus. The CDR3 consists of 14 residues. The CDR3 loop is CASRRPLAAYEQYF. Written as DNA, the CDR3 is TGTGCCAGCAGACGCCCACTAGCGGCCTACGAGCAGTACTTC.

CDR3 DNA sequence: TGCAGTGCTAGACAGTACAATGAGCAGTTCTTC. This codes for CSARQYNEQFF. J is TRBJ2-1 and V is TRBV20-1, with unresolved D. Germline assignment: CDR1 DFQATT and CDR2 SNEGSKA (reference sequence). The V end was cut by 2 bases, the J end by 4 bases, with 3 bases between. This CDR3 is 11 amino acids long.

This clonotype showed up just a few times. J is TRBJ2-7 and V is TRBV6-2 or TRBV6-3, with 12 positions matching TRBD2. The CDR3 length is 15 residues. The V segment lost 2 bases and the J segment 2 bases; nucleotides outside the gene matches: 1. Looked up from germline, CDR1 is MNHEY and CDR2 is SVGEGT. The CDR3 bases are TGTGCCAGCAGTTACCTAGCGGGAGGGCCCTACGAGCAGTACTTC. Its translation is CASSYLAGGPYEQYF.

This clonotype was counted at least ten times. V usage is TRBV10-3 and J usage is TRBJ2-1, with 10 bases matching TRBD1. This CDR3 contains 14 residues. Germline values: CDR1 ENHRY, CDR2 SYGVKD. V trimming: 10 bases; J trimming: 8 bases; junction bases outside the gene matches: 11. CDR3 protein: CATSGDRGVDEQFF. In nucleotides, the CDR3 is TGTGCCACCTCGGGGGACAGGGGAGTCGATGAGCAGTTCTTC.

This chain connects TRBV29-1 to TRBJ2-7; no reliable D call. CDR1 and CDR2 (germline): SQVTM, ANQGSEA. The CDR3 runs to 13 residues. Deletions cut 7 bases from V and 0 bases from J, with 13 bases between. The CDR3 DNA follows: TGCAGCGCCCGGTTGACGGGCTCCTACGAGCAGTACTTC. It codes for CSARLTGSYEQYF.

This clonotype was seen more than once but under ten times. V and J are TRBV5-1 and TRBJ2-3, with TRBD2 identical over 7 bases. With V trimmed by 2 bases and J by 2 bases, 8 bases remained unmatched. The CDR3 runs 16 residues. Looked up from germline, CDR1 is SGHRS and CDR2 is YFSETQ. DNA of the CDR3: TGCGCCAGCAGCTTCCTAGCGGAGGGACTCACAGATACGCAGTATTTT. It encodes CASSFLAEGLTDTQYF.

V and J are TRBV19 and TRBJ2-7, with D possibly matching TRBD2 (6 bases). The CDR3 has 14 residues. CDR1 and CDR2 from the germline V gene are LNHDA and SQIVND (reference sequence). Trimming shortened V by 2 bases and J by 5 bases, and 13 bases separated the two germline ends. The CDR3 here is CASSITPGTHEQYF. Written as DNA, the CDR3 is TGTGCCAGTAGTATAACCCCCGGGACTCACGAGCAGTACTTC.